This passage covers 23 T cell receptor beta chains from one sample sequenced in a study of cytomegalovirus exposure and HLA in healthy donors. A multiplex PCR was run with 60 Vbeta primers and 13 Jbeta primers. Here immunoSEQ multiplex PCR was the method, and the copy in TCRdb shows in-frame clones only, minus some. The data show about 160,000 clones, 75% to 85% seen once. The material sequenced was PBMCs. Every receptor here comes from a woman aged 50 to 60 in good health and CMV-seronegative.

This chain joins TRBV28 and TRBJ2-3, with D possibly being TRBD2 (6 bases). The ends were cut back, 6 bases at V and 4 bases at J, with 14 bases in the middle. Germline V gene lookup returns CDR1 MDHEN and CDR2 SYDVKM. The CDR3 runs 14 residues. CDR3 in DNA: TGTGCCAGCAGGCCTGGCGGGATGGCAGATACGCAGTATTTT. This codes for CASRPGGMADTQYF.

The genes are TRBV27 and TRBJ1-2; TRBD1 agrees at 10 bases. Germline loops: CDR1 MNHEY, CDR2 SMNVEV (reference sequence). V gave up 1 base and J gave up 7 bases; unmatched junction bases: 6. The CDR3 consists of 15 residues. CDR3: CASSLFRQGASGYTF. The DNA for the CDR3 is TGTGCCAGCAGTTTATTTCGACAGGGGGCGAGTGGCTACACCTTC.

V is TRBV5-1 and J is TRBJ2-5, with 7 bases fitting TRBD2. The V gene end was trimmed by 5 bases and the J gene end by 1 base; junction bases not matched to a gene: 8. There are 15 residues in the CDR3. Germline assignment: CDR1 SGHRS and CDR2 YFSETQ. Here the CDR3 DNA reads TGCGCCAGCAGGGAAGGACTAGGCCCCCAAGAGACCCAGTACTTC. Its protein product is CASREGLGPQETQYF. The full variable domain, with the rest looked up from reference TRBV5-1 and TRBJ2-5, is KAGVTQTPRYLIKTRGQQVTLSCSPISGHRSVSWYQQTPGQGLQFLFEYFSETQRNKGNFPGRFSGRQFSNSRSEMNVSTLELGDSALYLCASREGLGPQETQYFGPGTRLLVL.

The chain links TRBV19 to TRBJ1-5, with a possible D match to TRBD1 (6 bases). V lost 3 bases and J lost 6, with 6 bases in between. The CDR3 is 12 amino acids. CDR1 is LNHDA, CDR2 SQIVND, per germline (reference sequence). The CDR3 loop is CASSMGAQPQHF. In DNA form, the CDR3 reads TGTGCCAGTAGTATGGGGGCTCAGCCCCAGCATTTT.

In this sample, this clone turned up a few times. The gene calls are TRBV29-1 and TRBJ2-1; 9 bases match TRBD1. The CDR3 has 16 residues. The germline V gene encodes CDR1 SQVTM and CDR2 ANQGSEA. The V and J ends lost 1 base and 7 bases, in that order; junction bases with no gene match: 11. CDR3 sequence (DNA): TGCAGCGTTGAAGTTGGGGGGGGGACAGGGTATAATGAGCAGTTCTTC. As protein: CSVEVGGGTGYNEQFF.

The chain has TRBV15 and TRBJ2-3, with unresolved D. From germline, CDR1 is LNHNV and CDR2 YYDKDF (reference sequence). V was trimmed by 8 bases and J by 8 bases, leaving 20 bases between them. This CDR3 comprises 14 residues. This chain's CDR3 is CATARGPPDFTQYF. The CDR3 DNA reads TGTGCCACCGCCAGAGGACCCCCCGACTTTACGCAGTATTTT.

The V and J genes are TRBV7-9 and TRBJ2-5; D remains ambiguous. In germline, CDR1 is SEHNR, CDR2 FQNEAQ (reference sequence). Trimming shortened V by 1 base and J by 4 bases, and 13 bases separated the two germline ends. This CDR3 contains 15 residues. CDR3: CASSLGTTGGETQYF. The CDR3 DNA is TGTGCCAGCAGCTTAGGAACAACGGGTGGAGAGACCCAGTACTTC.

The V call is TRBV14, the J call TRBJ2-3; D is perhaps TRBD2 (5 bases). CDR1 is SGHDN and CDR2 is FVKESK in the germline V gene. This CDR3 comprises 17 residues. Trimming removed 3 bases from V and 6 bases from J, with 22 bases in between. The CDR3 DNA reads as TGTGCCAGCAGCCACGACCGGGGTGCTTTAGTCGGGGATACGCAGTATTTT. This gives the protein CASSHDRGALVGDTQYF.

This clone was observed a single time. This rearrangement joins TRBV9 to TRBJ1-1; the match to TRBD1 covers 10 bases. The CDR3 has 15 amino acids. V dropped 4 bases and J dropped 5; count of bases not matched to a gene: 8. Germline V gene data show CDR1 as SGDLS and CDR2 as YYNGEE. The CDR3 loop reads CASSPVRTGGTEAFF. The CDR3, as DNA: TGTGCCAGCAGCCCCGTCCGGACAGGGGGGACTGAAGCTTTCTTT.

The rearrangement joins TRBV30 to TRBJ1-4; the match to TRBD1 covers 10 bases. The J segment lost 5 bases and the V segment lost 3 bases, leaving 6 bases of the junction unmatched. This CDR3 has 15 residues. The germline V gene has CDR1 GTSNPN and CDR2 SVGIG (reference sequence). CDR3 loop: CAWRVPDRGNEKLFF. The DNA of the CDR3 is TGTGCCTGGAGGGTACCGGACAGGGGGAATGAAAAACTGTTTTTT.

The chain has TRBV19 and TRBJ2-2; possibly TRBD2 for D (6 bases). The CDR3 extends over 14 amino acids. Between the trimmed V and J ends, which lost 10 bases and 5 bases, there was a span of 17 bases. Germline CDR1 LNHDA, CDR2 SQIVND (reference sequence). Here the CDR3 DNA reads TGTGCCACCAGCCGACTAGATGTAACCGGGGAGCTGTTTTTT. Encoded protein: CATSRLDVTGELFF.

This clone was counted a few times. The rearrangement links TRBV6-1 to TRBJ2-7; 7 bases agree with TRBD1. This CDR3 has 14 residues. Germline trimming cut 4 bases from V and 2 bases from J; bases unmatched to any gene: 5. CDR1 is MNHNS, CDR2 SASEGT, per germline. The CDR3 DNA sequence: TGTGCCAGCAGTGGATACAGGGGCGCCTACGAGCAGTACTTC. Translating it yields CASSGYRGAYEQYF.

In this sample, this clone turned up a few times. The chain is built from TRBV27 and TRBJ2-7, with 11 bases lining up with TRBD2. The CDR3 sequence is 16 residues long. J was trimmed by 4 bases and V by 5 bases; bases with no gene match: 10. Germline CDR1 MNHEY, CDR2 SMNVEV (reference sequence). The CDR3 loop is CASSISGTSGLYEQYF. DNA for the CDR3: TGTGCCAGCAGTATCTCCGGGACTAGCGGACTTTACGAGCAGTACTTC.

Comments on this clone: Mismatch with germline at one junction end may stem from a read error. The chain recombines TRBV7-8 with TRBJ2-7, with D possibly being TRBD2 (5 bases). Germline V gene data show CDR1 as SGHVS and CDR2 as FQNEAQ. The CDR3 contains 13 residues. CDR3 DNA: TGTGCCAGCAGCTTAGCCCGGGGTGTGATAGCATCGTTC. It is translated as CASSLARGVIASF.

The genes are TRBV18 and TRBJ2-5; TRBD1 agrees at 8 bases. The CDR3 spans 14 residues. J gave up 11 bases and V 6 bases, and 14 bases lay outside the gene matches. Per the germline V gene, CDR1 is KGHSH and CDR2 is LQKENI. In DNA form, the CDR3 reads TGTGCCAGCTCCCGATTCGACAGGGGCTCTGAGCAGTACTTC. It encodes CASSRFDRGSEQYF.

This clone has a handful of counts. V gene TRBV7-9 combines with J gene TRBJ1-1; 8 nucleotides match TRBD1. CDR1 and CDR2 (germline): SEHNR, FQNEAQ (reference sequence). This CDR3 is built from 14 residues. With 4 bases clipped from V and 5 bases from J, the junction kept 6 bases outside the gene matches. The CDR3 DNA is TGTGCCAGCAGCTATGGACAGGGTGGGACTGAAGCTTTCTTT. As protein: CASSYGQGGTEAFF.

The gene calls are TRBV4-1 and TRBJ1-4; 11 bases match TRBD1. This CDR3 is built from 16 residues. Germline CDR1 MGHRA, CDR2 YSYEKL. J gave up 6 bases and V 7 bases, and 10 bases lay outside the gene matches. CDR3 DNA sequence: TGCGCCAGCACCCGGGCATGGGGACAGGGGGATGAAAAACTGTTTTTT. Residues: CASTRAWGQGDEKLFF.

This chain joins TRBV27 and TRBJ1-6; tentative D call: TRBD1 (6 bases). Germline V gene lookup returns CDR1 MNHEY and CDR2 SMNVEV (reference sequence). The CDR3 is 15 residues long. The V and J ends lost 2 bases and 5 bases respectively, with 10 bases between them. CDR3 coding DNA: TGTGCCAGCAGTTTAGAGGACAGTAATAATTCACCCCTCCACTTT. This encodes CASSLEDSNNSPLHF.

V usage is TRBV7-9 and J usage is TRBJ2-3, with 9 bases fitting TRBD2. The V gene end was trimmed by 5 bases and the J gene end by 6 bases; junction bases not matched to a gene: 12. The V gene's germline CDR1 is SEHNR and CDR2 FQNEAQ (reference sequence). This CDR3 has 16 residues. The DNA of the CDR3 is TGTGCCAGCAGCCCCCGCCGGGCTAGCGGGGAGGATACGCAGTATTTT. Its protein is CASSPRRASGEDTQYF. Complete variable domain (other parts from reference TRBV7-9 and TRBJ2-3): DTGVSQNPRHKITKRGQNVTFRCDPISEHNRLYWYRQTLGQGPEFLTYFQNEAQLEKSRLLSDRFSAERPKGSFSTLEIQRTEQGDSAMYLCASSPRRASGEDTQYFGPGTRLTVL.

The chain employs TRBV7-3 and TRBJ2-3; D gene uncertain. The CDR3 spans 14 residues. Germline loops: CDR1 SGHTA, CDR2 FQGTGA. V was shortened by 5 bases and J by 0 bases, with 9 bases between the two germline ends. The CDR3 is CASSATSSTDTQYF. As DNA, the CDR3 is TGTGCCAGCAGCGCCACTTCTAGCACAGATACGCAGTATTTT.

The rearrangement joins TRBV5-5 to TRBJ2-2; D possibly corresponds to TRBD2 (5 bases). The V gene lost 4 bases and the J gene lost 4 bases, with 8 bases spanning the gap. The CDR3 extends over 13 amino acids. Germline V gene lookup returns CDR1 SGHKS and CDR2 YYEKEE (reference sequence). The CDR3 nucleotides read TGTGCCAGCAGCCTTAGCGCCACCGGGGAGCTGTTTTTT. Translated, it gives CASSLSATGELFF.

Written as DNA, the CDR3 is TGCGCCAGCAGCTTCACTAGCGGGGGGGGGAATGAGCAGTTCTTC. Translation: CASSFTSGGGNEQFF. The chain uses TRBV5-1 and TRBJ2-1, with 13 nucleotides matching TRBD2. Per germline, CDR1 SGHRS and CDR2 YFSETQ. The CDR3 runs to 15 residues. Germline trimming cut 2 bases from V and 7 bases from J; bases unmatched to any gene: 3.

This clone was observed a few times. The V gene is TRBV7-8, the J gene TRBJ1-5, with 7 bases aligning to TRBD1. The germline CDR1 and CDR2 sequences are SGHVS and FQNEAQ. This CDR3 is 16 amino acids long. V gave up 3 bases and J gave up 1 base; unmatched junction bases: 6. CDR3 region: CASSFRRGQSNQPQHF. Here the CDR3 DNA reads TGTGCCAGCAGCTTCAGGAGGGGGCAAAGCAATCAGCCCCAGCATTTT. The whole variable domain, remainder taken from reference TRBV7-8 and TRBJ1-5, is GAGVSQSPRYKVAKRGQDVALRCDPISGHVSLFWYQQALGQGPEFLTYFQNEAQLDKSGLPSDRFFAERPEGSVSTLKIQRTQQEDSAVYLCASSFRRGQSNQPQHFGDGTRLSIL.